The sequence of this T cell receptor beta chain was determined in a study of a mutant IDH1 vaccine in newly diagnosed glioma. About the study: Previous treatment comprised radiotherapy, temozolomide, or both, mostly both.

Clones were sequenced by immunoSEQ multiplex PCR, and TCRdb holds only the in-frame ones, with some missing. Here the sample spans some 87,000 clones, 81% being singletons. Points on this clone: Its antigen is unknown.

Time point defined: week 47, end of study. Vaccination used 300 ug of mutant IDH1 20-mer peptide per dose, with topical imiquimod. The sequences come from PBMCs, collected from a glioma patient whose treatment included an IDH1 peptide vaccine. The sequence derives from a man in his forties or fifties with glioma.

CDR3 nucleotide sequence: TGCGCCAGCAGCCAAGATACCCCGGACAGGGGGCCATCTAACGAGCAGTACTTC. Translating gives CASSQDTPDRGPSNEQYF. The chain recombines TRBV4-1 with TRBJ2-7, with TRBD1 matching 11 bases. The J segment lost 5 bases and the V segment lost 0 bases, leaving 12 bases of the junction unmatched. CDR3 length equals 18 residues. CDR1 and CDR2 (germline): MGHRA, YSYEKL.